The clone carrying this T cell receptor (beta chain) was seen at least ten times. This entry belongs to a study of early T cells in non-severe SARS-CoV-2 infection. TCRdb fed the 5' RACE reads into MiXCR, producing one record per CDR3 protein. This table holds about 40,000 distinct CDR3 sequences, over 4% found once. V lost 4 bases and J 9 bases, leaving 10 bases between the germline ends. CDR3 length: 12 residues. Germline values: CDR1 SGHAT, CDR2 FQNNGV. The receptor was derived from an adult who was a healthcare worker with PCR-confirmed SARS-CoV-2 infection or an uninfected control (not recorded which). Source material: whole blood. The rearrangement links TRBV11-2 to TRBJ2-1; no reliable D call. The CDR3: CASSSIRGEQFF. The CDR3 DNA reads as TGTGCCAGCAGCTCAATAAGAGGTGAGCAGTTCTTC. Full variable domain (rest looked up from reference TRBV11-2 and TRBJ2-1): EAGVAQSPRYKIIEKRQSVAFWCNPISGHATLYWYQQILGQGPKLLIQFQNNGVVDDSQLPKDRFSAERLKGVDSTLKIQPAKLEDSAVYLCASSSIRGEQFFGPGTRLTVL.